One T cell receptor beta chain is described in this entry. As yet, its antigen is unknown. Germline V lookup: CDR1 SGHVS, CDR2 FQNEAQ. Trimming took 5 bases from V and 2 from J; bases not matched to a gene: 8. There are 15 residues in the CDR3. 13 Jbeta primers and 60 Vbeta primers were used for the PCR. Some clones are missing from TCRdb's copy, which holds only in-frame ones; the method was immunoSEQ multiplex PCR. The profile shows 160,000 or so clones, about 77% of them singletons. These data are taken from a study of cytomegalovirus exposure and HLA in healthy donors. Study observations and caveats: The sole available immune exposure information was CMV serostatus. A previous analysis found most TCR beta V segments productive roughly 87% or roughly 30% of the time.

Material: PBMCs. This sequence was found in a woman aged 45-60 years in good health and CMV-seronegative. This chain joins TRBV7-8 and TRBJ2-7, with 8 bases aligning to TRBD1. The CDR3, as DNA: TGTGCCAGCAGCGAGCACCGGGACAGGCCCTACGAGCAGTACTTC. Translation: CASSEHRDRPYEQYF.